The next 24 T cell receptor beta chains were all read from a single sample in a study of siplizumab effects on memory and regulatory T cells. Sequenced by immunoSEQ multiplex PCR; TCRdb stores in-frame clones only, minus some. The data hold about 75,000 clones, with roughly 93% observed a single time. The specimen sequenced was CD8+ T cells sorted from blood. These receptors all come from a human donor in good health.

The rearrangement joins TRBV5-6 to TRBJ1-3; D is unresolved. Germline V gene data show CDR1 as SGHDT and CDR2 as YYEEEE. Trimming shortened V by 2 bases and J by 0 bases, and 12 bases separated the two germline ends. This CDR3 contains 16 residues. The CDR3 sequence is CASSFGSPLSGNTIYF. In nucleotides, the CDR3 is TGTGCCAGCAGCTTCGGGTCCCCCCTCTCTGGAAACACCATATATTTT.

A single count supports this clone. The chain employs TRBV4-3 and TRBJ2-1; maybe TRBD1 (6 bases). The V gene's germline CDR1 is LGHNA and CDR2 YSLEER. The CDR3 consists of 15 residues. Trimming removed 4 bases at V and 4 bases at J, with 14 bases between. The CDR3 protein is CASSPLQGAYNEQFF. CDR3 DNA: TGCGCCAGCAGCCCCCTACAGGGCGCATACAATGAGCAGTTCTTC.

The chain is built from TRBV28 and TRBJ2-7; TRBD1 matches 10 bases. J lost 4 bases, V lost 4 bases, and 7 bases had no gene match. This CDR3 region has 15 residues. Germline CDR1 MDHEN, CDR2 SYDVKM. As DNA, the CDR3 is TGTGCCAGCAGTTCTAAGGACAGGGGGTTTTACGAGCAGTACTTC. Amino acids: CASSSKDRGFYEQYF.

The rearrangement links TRBV27 to TRBJ2-7, with 8 bases matching TRBD1. The CDR3 has 16 residues. CDR1 MNHEY and CDR2 SMNVEV come from the germline V gene (reference sequence). V dropped 4 bases and J dropped 4; count of bases not matched to a gene: 12. CDR3 sequence reads: CASSSGWVTGAYEQYF. The DNA of the CDR3 is TGTGCCAGCAGTTCCGGATGGGTGACAGGGGCGTACGAGCAGTACTTC.

This clone occurred once. J is TRBJ2-2 and V is TRBV11-3, with D tentatively TRBD2 (7 bases). V was clipped by 5 bases and J by 3 bases, with 28 bases between them. CDR3 length: 20 amino acids. Germline V lookup: CDR1 SGHNT, CDR2 YENEEA. CDR3 in amino acids: CASSPDPAAGEGVYTGELFF. The CDR3 DNA follows: TGTGCCAGCAGCCCCGACCCTGCGGCAGGGGAGGGGGTATACACCGGGGAGCTGTTTTTT. The variable domain in full, with the rest retrieved from reference TRBV11-3 and TRBJ2-2, is EAGVVQSPRYKIIEKKQPVAFWCNPISGHNTLYWYLQNLGQGPELLIRYENEEAVDDSQLPKDRFSAERLKGVDSTLKIQPAELGDSAVYLCASSPDPAAGEGVYTGELFFGEGSRLTVL.

V usage is TRBV6-1 and J usage is TRBJ1-1, with a tentative D call TRBD1 (5 bases). Trimming pared 2 bases from V and 3 bases from J, leaving 7 bases between. This CDR3 contains 13 residues. The germline gives CDR1 MNHNS, CDR2 SASEGT. In DNA, the CDR3 is TGTGCCAGCAGTGAAAGGGGTTACACTGAAGCTTTCTTT. This gives the protein CASSERGYTEAFF.

The chain links TRBV4-3 to TRBJ2-7; D not certain. V lost 0 bases and J lost 3, with 12 bases in between. CDR1 and CDR2 (germline): LGHNA, YSLEER. This CDR3 spans 15 amino acids. This CDR3 reads CASSQDQSSVYEQYF. The CDR3 DNA reads as TGCGCCAGCAGCCAAGATCAATCCAGCGTCTACGAGCAGTACTTC.

The chain recombines TRBV7-9 with TRBJ2-7; D may match TRBD1 or TRBD2 (7 bases each). The ends were cut back, 4 bases at V and 3 bases at J, with 16 bases in the middle. Looked up from germline, CDR1 is SEHNR and CDR2 is FQNEAQ (reference sequence). The CDR3 sequence is 15 residues long. The chain's CDR3 is CASSSAGQLNYEQYF. For the CDR3, the DNA is TGTGCCAGCAGCTCAGCGGGACAGCTAAACTACGAGCAGTACTTC.

This sequence joins TRBV5-5 and TRBJ2-3, with D possibly matching TRBD2 (7 bases). V was cut by 7 bases and J by 6 bases, with 18 bases left in between. CDR3 size: 14 residues. Germline assignment: CDR1 SGHKS and CDR2 YYEKEE (reference sequence). CDR3 sequence (DNA): TGTGCCAGCGCGGCAGGAGGGGGGGCCGATACGCAGTATTTT. It codes for CASAAGGGADTQYF.

The rearrangement uses TRBV6-4 and TRBJ2-7, with TRBD1 identical over 8 bases. Trimming at V came to 7 bases and at J to 4 bases, leaving 3 bases not matched to a gene. The germline gives CDR1 MRHNA, CDR2 SNTAGT. This CDR3 spans 12 amino acids. The CDR3 DNA follows: TGTGCCAGCACTGGGACAGGTTACGAGCAGTACTTC. Protein product: CASTGTGYEQYF.

The V call is TRBV9, the J call TRBJ2-1; D possibly corresponds to TRBD1 (6 bases). Per germline, CDR1 SGDLS and CDR2 YYNGEE. Trimming stripped 0 bases from V and 2 bases from J, with 15 bases between. This CDR3 spans 17 amino acids. CDR3 DNA: TGTGCCAGCAGCGTAGCCTCTGGGGGCTCCCCCTACAATGAGCAGTTCTTC. This translates into CASSVASGGSPYNEQFF.

V gene TRBV7-2 combines with J gene TRBJ2-2; no clear D. V shed 1 base and J shed 7 bases, with 13 bases lying between them. The CDR3 contains 15 residues. Germline V CDR1 and CDR2: SGHTA, FQGNSA. The CDR3, as DNA: TGTGCCAGCAGCTTAGTTTTTGGGGATCTCGGGGAGCTGTTTTTT. Protein sequence: CASSLVFGDLGELFF.

The V gene is TRBV5-1, the J gene TRBJ2-3; D gene unclear. Germline-derived CDR1 and CDR2 are SGHRS and YFSETQ. This CDR3 has 13 amino acids. V lost 0 bases to trimming and J lost 2 bases, with 4 bases between them. This chain's CDR3 is CASSLDPTDTQYF. As DNA, the CDR3 is TGCGCCAGCAGCTTGGACCCCACAGATACGCAGTATTTT.

The chain uses TRBV5-1 and TRBJ2-7; possibly TRBD1 for D (6 bases). The V and J ends lost 5 bases and 1 base respectively, with 10 bases between them. Germline assignment: CDR1 SGHRS and CDR2 YFSETQ. CDR3 size: 13 residues. This chain's CDR3 is CASRTGPSYEQYF. CDR3 bases: TGCGCCAGCAGGACAGGCCCATCCTACGAGCAGTACTTC.

The gene calls are TRBV29-1 and TRBJ1-3; D gene unclear. The CDR3 covers 11 residues. Trimming took 7 bases from V and 0 from J, leaving 4 bases between them. CDR1 is SQVTM and CDR2 is ANQGSEA in the germline V gene. CDR3 amino acids: CSGSSGNTIYF. In nucleotides, the CDR3 is TGCAGCGGTAGCTCTGGAAACACCATATATTTT. Based on the CDR3 plus reference TRBV29-1 and TRBJ1-3, the full variable domain is SAVISQKPSRDICQRGTSLTIQCQVDSQVTMMFWYRQQPGQSLTLIATANQGSEATYESGFVIDKFPISRPNLTFSTLTVSNMSPEDSSIYLCSGSSGNTIYFGEGSWLTVV.

Note on this clone: Germline and junction disagree at one end, which may indicate a read error. The same CDR3 is also encoded by other DNA sequences in this sample. The chain uses TRBV15 and TRBJ1-2; TRBD1 is a possible D gene (5 bases). This CDR3 has 16 amino acids. From germline, CDR1 is LNHNV and CDR2 YYDKDF (reference sequence). The CDR3 protein is CATSREGSGASYGYTF. The CDR3 nucleotides read TGTGCCACCAGCAGAGAAGGGAGCGGGGCGAGCTATGGTTACACCTTC.

The chain links TRBV19 to TRBJ2-2, with D perhaps matching TRBD1 or TRBD2 (5 bases each). Germline V gives CDR1 LNHDA, CDR2 SQIVND (reference sequence). Trimming pared 9 bases from V and 2 bases from J, leaving 13 bases between. This CDR3 spans 14 amino acids. The CDR3 DNA follows: TGTGCCAGCGGGGACGGCGATAACACCGGGGAGCTGTTTTTT. Encoded protein: CASGDGDNTGELFF. Variable domain in full (rest from reference TRBV19 and TRBJ2-2): DGGITQSPKYLFRKEGQNVTLSCEQNLNHDAMYWYRQDPGQGLRLIYYSQIVNDFQKGDIAEGYSVSREKKESFPLTVTSAQKNPTAFYLCASGDGDNTGELFFGEGSRLTVL.

V gene TRBV7-4 combines with J gene TRBJ2-7, with D possibly being TRBD1 or TRBD2 (5 bases each). V lost 7 bases and J lost 0, with 13 bases in between. The germline V gene encodes CDR1 SGHVT and CDR2 SQSDAQ. The CDR3 loop spans 14 amino acids. The CDR3 spells CASKPSGSSYEQYF. For the CDR3, the DNA is TGTGCCAGCAAACCTTCAGGGAGCTCCTACGAGCAGTACTTC.

CDR3 in DNA: TGCGCCAGCAGCCAAGTGCGCTGGGGCGGGGAGCTGTTTTTT. This sequence encodes CASSQVRWGGELFF. V and J are TRBV4-3 and TRBJ2-2; D not resolved. Germline CDR1 is LGHNA and CDR2 is YSLEER. The V and J ends lost 1 base and 7 bases respectively, with 10 bases between them. The CDR3 is 14 amino acids.

The gene calls are TRBV9 and TRBJ1-2; a weak D match, TRBD1 (5 bases). The CDR3 totals 16 residues. The V end lost 3 bases, the J end lost 2 bases, and 17 bases lay between the germline ends. In germline, CDR1 is SGDLS, CDR2 YYNGEE. The CDR3 loop reads CASSDPVGTANYGYTF. Here the CDR3 DNA reads TGTGCCAGCAGCGATCCAGTAGGGACGGCCAACTATGGCTACACCTTC.

This clone was detected only once. The rearrangement joins TRBV7-8 to TRBJ2-1; TRBD1 aligns across 8 bases. This CDR3 spans 14 amino acids. J gave up 8 bases and V 1 base, and 4 bases lay outside the gene matches. CDR1 and CDR2 from the germline V gene are SGHVS and FQNEAQ. The CDR3 here is CASSLGQGRDEQFF. The CDR3 DNA follows: TGTGCCAGCAGCTTAGGACAGGGGCGGGATGAGCAGTTCTTC.

The V gene is TRBV11-2, the J gene TRBJ2-2, with 11 bases identical to TRBD2. CDR1 is SGHAT and CDR2 is FQNNGV in the germline V gene. V lost 3 bases and J lost 3; bases outside the gene matches: 6. CDR3 length: 17 residues. The CDR3 coding sequence is TGTGCCAGCAGCTTGATAGCGGGGGGGGAACACACCGGGGAGCTGTTTTTT. Amino acids: CASSLIAGGEHTGELFF.

V is TRBV4-1 and J is TRBJ1-2; D is uncertain. The CDR3 runs to 14 residues. The germline CDR1 and CDR2 sequences are MGHRA and YSYEKL. Trimming took 3 bases from V and 7 from J, leaving 15 bases between them. The CDR3 loop reads CASSHGGERVGYTF. CDR3 in DNA: TGCGCCAGCAGCCACGGCGGGGAGAGGGTTGGCTACACCTTC.

Concerning this clone: Distinct nucleotide sequences in the sample also encode this CDR3. J is TRBJ1-1 and V is TRBV4-1; possible D gene TRBD1, 5 bases. Looked up from germline, CDR1 is MGHRA and CDR2 is YSYEKL. V dropped 1 base and J dropped 1 base, with 7 bases sitting between them. CDR3 length: 14 amino acids. CDR3 nucleotides: TGCGCCAGCAGCCAAGGGCAGGGGAACACTGAAGCTTTCTTT. Translating gives CASSQGQGNTEAFF.